The clone carrying this T cell receptor (beta chain) was found many times. TCRdb re-called the reads through MiXCR, storing one row per CDR3 protein. Among 65,000 to 90,000 distinct CDR3 sequences listed, just under 4% were seen once. The sample originates from a study of T cell repertoires in cytomegalovirus infection. This CDR3 is 13 amino acids long. From germline, CDR1 is ENHRY and CDR2 SYGVKD. With 6 bases clipped from V and 6 bases from J, the junction kept 1 base outside the gene matches. What was sequenced was PBMCs. The origin of this receptor is a human donor in good health (CMV status not recorded). Some clones in this sample may be carry-over from other donors' samples. This rearrangement joins TRBV10-3 to TRBJ1-4, with 10 positions matching TRBD1. The DNA of the CDR3 is TGTGCCATCAGAGGGACAGGGGATGAAAAACTGTTTTTT. Residues: CAIRGTGDEKLFF.